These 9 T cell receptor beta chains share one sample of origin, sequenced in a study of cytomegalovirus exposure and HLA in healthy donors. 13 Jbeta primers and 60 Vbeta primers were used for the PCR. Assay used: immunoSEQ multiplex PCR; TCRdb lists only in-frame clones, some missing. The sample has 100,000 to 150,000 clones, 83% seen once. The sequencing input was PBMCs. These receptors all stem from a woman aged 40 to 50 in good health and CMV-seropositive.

The CDR3 region has the DNA TGTGCCAGCAGTTACTACAGCGGGAGTATCAACGAGCAGTACTTC. As protein: CASSYYSGSINEQYF. The chain uses TRBV6-5 and TRBJ2-7, with 8 positions matching TRBD2. Trimming cost V 1 base and J 5 bases; bases outside gene matches: 7. CDR3 length equals 15 residues. Germline V gene sequence: CDR1 MNHEY, CDR2 SVGAGI.

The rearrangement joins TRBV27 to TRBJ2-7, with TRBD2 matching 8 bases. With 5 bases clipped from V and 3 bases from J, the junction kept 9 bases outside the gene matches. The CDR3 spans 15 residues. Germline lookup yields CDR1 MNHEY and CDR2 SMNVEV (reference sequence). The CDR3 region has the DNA TGTGCCAGCAGTCAACCGGGACTAGTGAACTACGAGCAGTACTTC. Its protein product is CASSQPGLVNYEQYF.

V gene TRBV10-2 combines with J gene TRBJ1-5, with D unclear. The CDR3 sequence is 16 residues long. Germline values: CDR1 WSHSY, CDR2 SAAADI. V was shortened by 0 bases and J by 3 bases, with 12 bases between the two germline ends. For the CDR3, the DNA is TGCGCCAGCAGTGAGTCGACTGGCGGTATCAATCAGCCCCAGCATTTT. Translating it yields CASSESTGGINQPQHF.

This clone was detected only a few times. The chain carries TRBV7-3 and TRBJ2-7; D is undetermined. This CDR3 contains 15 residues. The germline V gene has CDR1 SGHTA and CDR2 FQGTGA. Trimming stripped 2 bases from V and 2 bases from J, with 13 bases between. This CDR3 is CASSLEVGRAYEQYF. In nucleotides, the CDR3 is TGTGCCAGCAGCTTAGAGGTTGGCAGAGCCTACGAGCAGTACTTC. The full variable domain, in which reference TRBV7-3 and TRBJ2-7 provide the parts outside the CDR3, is GAGVSQTPSNKVTEKGKYVELRCDPISGHTALYWYRQSLGQGPEFLIYFQGTGAADDSGLPNDRFFAVRPEGSVSTLKIQRTERGDSAVYLCASSLEVGRAYEQYFGPGTRLTVT.

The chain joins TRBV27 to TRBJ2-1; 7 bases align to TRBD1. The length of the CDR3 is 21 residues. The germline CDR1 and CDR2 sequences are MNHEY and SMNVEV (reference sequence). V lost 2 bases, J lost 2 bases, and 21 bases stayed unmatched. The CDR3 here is CASSLGWATHRTGETYNEQFF. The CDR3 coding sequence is TGTGCCAGCAGTTTAGGATGGGCTACCCATCGGACAGGCGAAACCTACAATGAGCAGTTCTTC.

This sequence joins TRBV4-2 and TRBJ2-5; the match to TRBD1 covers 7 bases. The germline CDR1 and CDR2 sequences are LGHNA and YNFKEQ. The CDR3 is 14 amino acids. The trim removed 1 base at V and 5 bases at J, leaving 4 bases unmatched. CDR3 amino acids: CASSQGQGGETQYF. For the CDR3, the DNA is TGTGCCAGCAGCCAAGGACAGGGTGGGGAGACCCAGTACTTC.

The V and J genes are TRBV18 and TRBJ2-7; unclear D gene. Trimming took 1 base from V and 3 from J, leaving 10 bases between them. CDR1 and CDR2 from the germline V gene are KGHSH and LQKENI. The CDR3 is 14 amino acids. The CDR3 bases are TGTGCCAGCTCACCACATACAGACGGCTACGAGCAGTACTTC. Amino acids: CASSPHTDGYEQYF.

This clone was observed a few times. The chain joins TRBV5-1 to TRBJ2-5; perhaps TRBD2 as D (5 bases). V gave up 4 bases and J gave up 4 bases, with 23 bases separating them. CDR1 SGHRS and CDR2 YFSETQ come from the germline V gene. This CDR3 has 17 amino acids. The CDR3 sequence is CASSPPSAGGFSETQYF. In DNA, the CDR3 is TGCGCCAGCAGCCCCCCTTCGGCGGGTGGGTTTTCAGAGACCCAGTACTTC. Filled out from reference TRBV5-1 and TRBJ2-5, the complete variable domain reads KAGVTQTPRYLIKTRGQQVTLSCSPISGHRSVSWYQQTPGQGLQFLFEYFSETQRNKGNFPGRFSGRQFSNSRSEMNVSTLELGDSALYLCASSPPSAGGFSETQYFGPGTRLLVL.

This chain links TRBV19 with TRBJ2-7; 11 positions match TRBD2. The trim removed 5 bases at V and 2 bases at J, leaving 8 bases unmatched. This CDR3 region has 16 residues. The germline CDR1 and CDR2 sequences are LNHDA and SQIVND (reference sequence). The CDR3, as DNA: TGTGCCAGTAGTTTCGGACTAGCGGGCGGGACCTACGAGCAGTACTTC. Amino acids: CASSFGLAGGTYEQYF.